The rows below give T cell receptor beta chains drawn from one sample of a study of Graves' ophthalmopathy and Graves' hyperthyroidism. MiXCR, run by TCRdb on the multiplex PCR reads, gives a single entry per CDR3 protein. The sample shows fewer than 650,000 distinct CDR3 sequences, 22% of them seen only once. Input material: peripheral blood. The receptor set was obtained from a woman aged 18-30 years with stable Graves' hyperthyroidism. Some clones in this sample may be carry-over from other donors' samples. The CDR3 runs from the conserved cysteine through the conserved F or W. Clone size appears in some rows only: once, few, many, or a class for an expanded clone.

15,TRBJ2-5,TRBV3-1,.,CASSQDPLAGRVQYF
15,TRBJ2-6,TRBV12-3/TRBV12-4,.,CASSFRGPGANVLTF
16,TRBJ1-2,TRBV11-2,many,CASSIEPLQGRYGYTF
15,TRBJ1-5,TRBV28,many,CATLTGGSGNQPQHF
16,TRBJ2-2,TRBV2,.,CASSPKGRGSGGELFF
14,TRBJ1-1,TRBV2,many,CASIRWQGPTEAFF
13,TRBJ2-7,TRBV4-1,many,CASSQGHRDEQYF
14,TRBJ2-7,TRBV7-3,.,CASSVGAQGYEQYF
15,TRBJ2-2,TRBV4-1,.,CASCPGGLPTGELFF
18,TRBJ1-5,TRBV28,.,CASSSVRGTPHGNQPQHF
17,TRBJ1-6,TRBV6-1,many,CASSEKLGISYNSPLHF
15,TRBJ1-2,TRBV6-1,many,CASSRTGANNYGYTF
16,TRBJ2-7,TRBV6-5,many,CASSSPWDRGGYEQYF
13,TRBJ1-1,TRBV20-1,.,CSASGPFNTEAFF
18,TRBJ2-2,TRBV11-1,few,CAATGAGAKYHPTGELFF
16,TRBJ1-1,TRBV20-1,many,CSATSPRDRGNTEAFF
15,TRBJ1-1,TRBV7-2,.,CASSPLRGGAAEAFF
13,TRBJ1-5,TRBV30,.,CVWSPASNQPQHF
15,TRBJ1-1,TRBV6-5,many,CASSSGYVGGTEAFF
16,TRBJ1-6,TRBV27,few,CASSTEGDFFNSPLHF
14,TRBJ1-6,TRBV20-1,many,CSARSGIGNSPLHF
15,TRBJ2-7,TRBV5-1,many,CASSPTSGPSYEQYF
14,TRBJ2-7,TRBV30,.,CAWSVQGPVGEQYF
17,TRBJ2-5,TRBV12-3/TRBV12-4,few,CASRGFRQGQYQETQYF
18,TRBJ2-7,TRBV4-1,few,CASSQGTFYGTSVHEQYF
15,TRBJ1-3,TRBV6-5,many,CASSWGQGYGNTIYF
14,TRBJ1-1,TRBV6-5,.,CASSNRGSYGEAFF
18,TRBJ2-2,TRBV20-1,.,CSARGGGFGGVSTGELFF
15,TRBJ1-6,TRBV28,many,CASSYGVQVRLPLHF
14,TRBJ2-7,TRBV29-1,many,CSVEVDRRSYEQYF
13,TRBJ2-5,TRBV5-5,many,CASRSAGGETQYF
14,TRBJ2-5,TRBV27,many,CASSSPGGGETQYF
14,TRBJ2-5,TRBV7-9,.,CASSSQRWRETQYF
15,TRBJ2-7,TRBV7-9,.,CASNWGTPGSYEQYF
13,TRBJ2-7,TRBV9,.,CASSPSATYEQYF
18,TRBJ1-6,TRBV11-2,.,CASTLRPTPSSYNSPLHF
12,TRBJ2-7,TRBV19,once,CASSRRDHEQYF
19,TRBJ2-7,TRBV12-3/TRBV12-4,few,CASSLDRTGPPGASYEQYF
13,TRBJ2-5,TRBV19,.,CASSMGQQETQYF
15,TRBJ1-2,TRBV12-3/TRBV12-4,once,CASSFPALSNYGYTF
16,TRBJ2-6,TRBV5-4,.,CASSWGRGAGANVLTF
14,TRBJ1-5,TRBV19,many,CASRPDRAPQPQHF
16,TRBJ1-2,TRBV9,few,CASSPRGGTGDYGYTF
16,TRBJ1-5,TRBV15,many,CATSRDHGVSNQPQHF
13,TRBJ1-2,TRBV12-3/TRBV12-4,.,CASSKGASLGYTF
13,TRBJ2-7,TRBV28,.,CASRGGQGDEQYF
15,TRBJ2-2,TRBV7-3,many,CASSLDRYYTGELFF
12,TRBJ1-2,TRBV29-1,.,CSVDSGMHGYTF
13,TRBJ2-7,TRBV30,.,CAWSSSGGYEQYF
15,TRBJ2-5,TRBV4-1,few,CASRNMIGLQETQYF
13,TRBJ1-3,TRBV12-3/TRBV12-4,.,CASSLADGNTIYF
15,TRBJ1-1,TRBV20-1,.,CSARKADGRNTEAFF